This entry is about one T cell receptor (beta chain). Its antigen is unknown. TEMRA cells were enriched by FACS, while CD8+ and CD4+ T cells were obtained through a negative isolation that was performed magnetically. The entry originates in a study of CD8 T cells in Susac syndrome. General study results and limits: Regarding the TCR sequencing and HLA analysis, the study admitted that a relatively small number of individuals were involved.

Random hexamers were used to reverse transcribe 0.5 to 1 ug of RNA. TCRdb used MiXCR to reprocess the immunoSEQ multiplex PCR reads, holding one entry per CDR3 protein. Of 75,000 or so distinct CDR3 sequences in the sample, approximately 93% were seen once. V dropped 3 bases and J dropped 4; count of bases not matched to a gene: 6. CDR1 KGHSH and CDR2 LQKENI come from the germline V gene. This CDR3 region has 15 residues. This chain uses TRBV18 with TRBJ2-3, with TRBD1 matching over 8 bases. The sequenced sample was CD8+ T cells from PBMCs. The TCR sequence derives from a human donor with Susac syndrome. CDR3 DNA sequence: TGTGCCAGCTCACCCGACAGGGGCGCCCCAGATACGCAGTATTTT. Amino acids: CASSPDRGAPDTQYF.